What follows describes a single T cell receptor beta chain. Its target is not known. These data originate in a study of T-cell reconstitution after alpha-beta-depleted transplantation in children. Study-wide results and caveats: After transplant, at about two months, alpha-beta T cells were reportedly derived from several hundred expanded graft clones.

A library of TCRbeta sequences, prepared with unique molecular identifiers, was generated. Via MiXCR, TCRdb re-called the PCR reads, giving one row per CDR3 protein. The data contain approximately 520,000 distinct CDR3 sequences, about an eighth of them singletons. The sequence was collected from a female patient aged 2-15 years who had a stem cell transplant for aplastic anemia, so the T cells may come from the graft donor. The sequences come from PBMCs, mostly from graft donor cells, collected 180 days after TCRalphabeta/CD19-depleted stem cell transplant.

For the CDR3, the DNA is TGCAGTGCTATTGACAGGGGGCAGAACTATGGCTACACCTTC. Translating it yields CSAIDRGQNYGYTF. The chain couples TRBV20-1 to TRBJ1-2, with 10 bases matching TRBD1. There are 14 residues in the CDR3. CDR1 and CDR2 (germline): DFQATT, SNEGSKA (reference sequence). With V trimmed by 4 bases and J by 2 bases, 4 bases remained unmatched.